These T cell receptor beta chains were read from a single sample in a study of T cells in Graves' hyperthyroidism and ophthalmopathy. From the multiplex PCR reads, TCRdb called clonotypes with MiXCR, one entry per CDR3 protein. The sample has roughly 500,000 distinct CDR3 sequences, about 43% seen once. Sequences were obtained from peripheral blood or thyroid tissue (not recorded which). The receptors shown here come from an adult woman with Graves' disease, either hyperthyroidism or ophthalmopathy (not recorded which). CDR3s include the opening cysteine and the closing phenylalanine or tryptophan. Fields, in order: J gene, V gene, D gene, clone size, CDR3 protein, CDR3 DNA. The D gene is left open where the match is weak. Expanded clones are given a class, and other clones once, few, many or no size at all.

j_call: TRBJ2-2
v_call: TRBV20-1
d_call: -
clone_size: -
cdr3_aa: CSARWPKAAGELFF
cdr3_nt: TGCAGTGCTAGGTGGCCCAAGGCAGCCGGGGAGCTGTTTTTT

j_call: TRBJ2-6
v_call: TRBV7-2
d_call: TRBD2
clone_size: few
cdr3_aa: CATLPLAGGSGANVLTF
cdr3_nt: TGTGCCACCTTACCTCTAGCGGGAGGGTCTGGGGCCAACGTCCTGACTTTC

j_call: TRBJ2-7
v_call: TRBV5-1
d_call: -
clone_size: -
cdr3_aa: CASSLAWGRYEQYF
cdr3_nt: TGCGCCAGCAGCTTGGCCTGGGGAAGGTACGAGCAGTACTTC

j_call: TRBJ1-2
v_call: TRBV20-1
d_call: TRBD1
clone_size: -
cdr3_aa: CSARNRGQGENGYTF
cdr3_nt: TGCAGTGCTAGGAACAGGGGCCAGGGGGAAAATGGCTACACCTTC

j_call: TRBJ1-2
v_call: TRBV7-9
d_call: -
clone_size: many
cdr3_aa: CASSPLSLGGYTF
cdr3_nt: TGTGCCAGCAGCCCATTATCCTTGGGGGGCTACACCTTC

j_call: TRBJ1-1
v_call: TRBV5-1
d_call: TRBD1
clone_size: many
cdr3_aa: CASSGTGPREAFF
cdr3_nt: TGCGCCAGCAGCGGGACAGGTCCACGGGAAGCTTTCTTT

j_call: TRBJ1-4
v_call: TRBV10-3
d_call: -
clone_size: -
cdr3_aa: CAISRPRGSKLFF
cdr3_nt: TGTGCCATCAGTAGGCCTCGGGGGTCGAAACTGTTTTTT

j_call: TRBJ2-6
v_call: TRBV19
d_call: TRBD1
clone_size: -
cdr3_aa: CASRESGTGRNVLTF
cdr3_nt: TGTGCCAGTAGGGAAAGTGGGACAGGGAGAAACGTCCTGACTTTC

j_call: TRBJ1-1
v_call: TRBV7-2
d_call: -
clone_size: many
cdr3_aa: CASSLQEYTEAFF
cdr3_nt: TGTGCCAGCAGCTTACAGGAGTACACTGAAGCTTTCTTT

j_call: TRBJ1-1
v_call: TRBV2
d_call: -
clone_size: -
cdr3_aa: CASSDTGGNTEAFF
cdr3_nt: TGTGCCAGCAGTGACACAGGAGGGAACACTGAAGCTTTCTTT

j_call: TRBJ2-2
v_call: TRBV2
d_call: -
clone_size: many
cdr3_aa: CASSGQNTGELFF
cdr3_nt: TGTGCCAGCAGTGGGCAGAACACCGGGGAGCTGTTTTTT

j_call: TRBJ1-4
v_call: TRBV2
d_call: -
clone_size: many
cdr3_aa: CASSPRDNEKLFF
cdr3_nt: TGTGCCAGCAGTCCCCGGGACAATGAAAAACTGTTTTTT

j_call: TRBJ2-7
v_call: TRBV11-2
d_call: -
clone_size: -
cdr3_aa: CASSLGRGRSEQYF
cdr3_nt: TGTGCCAGCAGCTTAGGGAGGGGGCGAAGCGAGCAGTACTTC

j_call: TRBJ2-2
v_call: TRBV20-1
d_call: -
clone_size: -
cdr3_aa: CSAGALGNTGELFF
cdr3_nt: TGCAGTGCTGGGGCTCTAGGAAACACCGGGGAGCTGTTTTTT

j_call: TRBJ2-7
v_call: TRBV12-3/TRBV12-4
d_call: -
clone_size: few
cdr3_aa: CASSLGGRPSYEQYF
cdr3_nt: TGTGCCAGCAGTTTAGGGGGTCGGCCCTCCTACGAGCAGTACTTC

j_call: TRBJ1-1
v_call: TRBV28
d_call: -
clone_size: -
cdr3_aa: CASSFNPVMNTEAFF
cdr3_nt: TGTGCCAGCAGTTTTAACCCAGTCATGAACACTGAAGCTTTCTTT